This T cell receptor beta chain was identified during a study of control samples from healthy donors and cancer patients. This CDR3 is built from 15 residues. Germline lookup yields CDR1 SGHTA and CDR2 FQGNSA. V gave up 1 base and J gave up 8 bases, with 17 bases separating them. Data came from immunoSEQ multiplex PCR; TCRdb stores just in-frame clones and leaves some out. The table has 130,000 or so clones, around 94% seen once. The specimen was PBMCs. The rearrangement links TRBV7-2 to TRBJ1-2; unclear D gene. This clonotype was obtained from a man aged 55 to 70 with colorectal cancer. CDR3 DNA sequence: TGTGCCAGCAGCTTAGAGGAGGGTGTAACGAGGGGCTACACCTTC. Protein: CASSLEEGVTRGYTF.